This T cell receptor beta chain was recovered during a study of blood T cell repertoires in COVID-19. Study-wide background: COVID-19 samples from acute and convalescent phases originated in the United States, Italy and Spain. T cells, B-cell-depleted T cells, or PBMCs supplied cDNA or gDNA.

Original processing methods: Quantification of nucleated cells was approximated via reference gene primer amplification. Generated by immunoSEQ multiplex PCR, the TCRdb table keeps only in-frame clones and is missing some. The V and J calls and clone size come from that table; D and trimming were worked out from the DNA. This sample carries roughly 280,000 clones, approximately 86% of them seen once, and the ten largest clones take approximately 9%. This CDR3 has 18 residues. The V end was cut by 6 bases, the J end by 3 bases, with 21 bases between. CDR1 LGHDT and CDR2 YNNKEL come from the germline V gene (reference sequence).

The source material was peripheral blood. This clonotype originated in a man aged 35-49 years with active or convalescent COVID-19. V gene TRBV3-1 (or the pseudogene TRBV3-2) combines with J gene TRBJ2-6; a weak D match, TRBD2 (6 bases). The DNA for the CDR3 is TGTGCCAGCAGGCCCTCGGGAGCAGCAGGTTTTGGGGCCAACGTCCTGACTTTC. It is translated as CASRPSGAAGFGANVLTF.